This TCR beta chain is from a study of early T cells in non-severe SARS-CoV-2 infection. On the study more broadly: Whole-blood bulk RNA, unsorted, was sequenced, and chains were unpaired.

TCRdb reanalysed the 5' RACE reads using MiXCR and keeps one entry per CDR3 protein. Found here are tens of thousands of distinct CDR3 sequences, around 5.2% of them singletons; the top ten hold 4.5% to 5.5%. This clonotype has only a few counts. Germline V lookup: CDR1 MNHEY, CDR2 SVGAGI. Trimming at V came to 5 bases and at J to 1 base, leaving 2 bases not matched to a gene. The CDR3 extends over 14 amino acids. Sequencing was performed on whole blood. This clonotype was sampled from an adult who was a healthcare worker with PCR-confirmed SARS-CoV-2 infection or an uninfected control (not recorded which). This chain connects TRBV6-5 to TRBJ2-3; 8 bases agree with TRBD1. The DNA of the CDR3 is TGTGCCAGCAGTGACAGGGGAGGCACAGATACGCAGTATTTT. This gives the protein CASSDRGGTDTQYF.